This T cell receptor (beta chain) was captured by sequencing in a study of T cell clonotyping in hematopoietic cell transplantation. The CDR3 sequence is 14 residues long. Germline loops: CDR1 SGHNT, CDR2 YYREEE (reference sequence). V dropped 1 base and J dropped 2 bases, with 6 bases sitting between them. Notes on this clone: The antigen remains undetermined.

Assay used: immunoSEQ multiplex PCR; TCRdb lists only in-frame clones, some missing. The sample has roughly 38,000 clones; over 70% are singletons. General study results and limits: At the given depth, recipient repertoires were over 95% de novo clonotypes. Pathologically expanded recipient clonotypes increased progressively from day 30 to day 180 as diversity fell.

Sequences were obtained from peripheral blood mononuclear cells. This TCR derives from a woman aged 40 to 49 in good health. Some clones in this sample may be carry-over from other donors' samples. The chain is built from TRBV5-4 and TRBJ2-2, with D unresolved. CDR3 protein: CASSLSVNTGELFF. The CDR3 nucleotides read TGTGCCAGCAGCTTGTCCGTAAACACCGGGGAGCTGTTTTTT.